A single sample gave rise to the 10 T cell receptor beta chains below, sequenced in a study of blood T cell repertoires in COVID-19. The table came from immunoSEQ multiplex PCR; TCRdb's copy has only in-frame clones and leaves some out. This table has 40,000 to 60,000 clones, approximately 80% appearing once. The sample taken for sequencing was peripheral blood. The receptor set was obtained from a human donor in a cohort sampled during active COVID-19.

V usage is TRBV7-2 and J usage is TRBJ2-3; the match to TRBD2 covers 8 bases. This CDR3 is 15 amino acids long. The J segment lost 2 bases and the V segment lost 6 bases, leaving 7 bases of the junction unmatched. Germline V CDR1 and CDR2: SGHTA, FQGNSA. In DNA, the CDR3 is TGTGCCAGCAGACCCGGGACTAGGAACACAGATACGCAGTATTTT. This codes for CASRPGTRNTDTQYF.

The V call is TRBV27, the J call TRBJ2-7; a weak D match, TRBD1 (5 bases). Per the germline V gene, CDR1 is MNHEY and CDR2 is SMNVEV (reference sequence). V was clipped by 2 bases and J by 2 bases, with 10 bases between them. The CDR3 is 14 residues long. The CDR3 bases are TGTGCCAGCAGTTTAAGACAGAAGACCTACGAGCAGTACTTC. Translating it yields CASSLRQKTYEQYF.

The CDR3 spells CASTGLWNTEAFF. The CDR3 nucleotides read TGTGCCAGTACCGGACTATGGAACACTGAAGCTTTCTTT. The chain is built from TRBV19 and TRBJ1-1, with no clear D. V was clipped by 7 bases and J by 1 base, with 10 bases between them. This CDR3 is built from 13 residues. CDR1 and CDR2 from the germline V gene are LNHDA and SQIVND (reference sequence).

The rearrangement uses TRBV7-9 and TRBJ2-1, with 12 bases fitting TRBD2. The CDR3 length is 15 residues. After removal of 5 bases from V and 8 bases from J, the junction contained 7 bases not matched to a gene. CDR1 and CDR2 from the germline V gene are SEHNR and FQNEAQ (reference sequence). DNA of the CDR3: TGTGCCAGCAGCCTCCTAGCGGGAGGGCCCCATGAGCAGTTCTTC. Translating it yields CASSLLAGGPHEQFF.

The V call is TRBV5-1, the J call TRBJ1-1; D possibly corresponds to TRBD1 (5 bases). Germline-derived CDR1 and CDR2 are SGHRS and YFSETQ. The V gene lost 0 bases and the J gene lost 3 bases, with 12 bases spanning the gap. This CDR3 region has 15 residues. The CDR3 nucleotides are TGCGCCAGCAGCTTGGATCCAGGGTTGGACACTGAAGCTTTCTTT. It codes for CASSLDPGLDTEAFF.

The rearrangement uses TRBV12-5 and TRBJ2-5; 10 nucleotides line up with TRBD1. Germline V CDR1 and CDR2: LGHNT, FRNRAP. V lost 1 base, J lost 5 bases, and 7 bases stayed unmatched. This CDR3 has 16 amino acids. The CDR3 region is CASGLGDRGLRETQYF. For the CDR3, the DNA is TGTGCTAGTGGTTTGGGAGACAGGGGGCTGAGGGAGACCCAGTACTTC.

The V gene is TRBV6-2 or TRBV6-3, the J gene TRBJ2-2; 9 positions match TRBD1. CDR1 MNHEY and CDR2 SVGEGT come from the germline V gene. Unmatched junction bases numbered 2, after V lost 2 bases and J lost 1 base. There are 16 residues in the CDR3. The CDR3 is CASSYGGQGNTGELFF. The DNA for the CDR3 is TGTGCCAGCAGTTACGGGGGACAGGGGAACACCGGGGAGCTGTTTTTT.

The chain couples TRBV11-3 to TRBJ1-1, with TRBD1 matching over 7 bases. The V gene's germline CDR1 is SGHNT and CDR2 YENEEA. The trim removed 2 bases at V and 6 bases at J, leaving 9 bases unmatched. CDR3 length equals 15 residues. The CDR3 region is CASSLRGPLRPEAFF. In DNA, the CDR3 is TGTGCCAGCAGCTTAAGGGGGCCGCTCAGGCCTGAAGCTTTCTTT.

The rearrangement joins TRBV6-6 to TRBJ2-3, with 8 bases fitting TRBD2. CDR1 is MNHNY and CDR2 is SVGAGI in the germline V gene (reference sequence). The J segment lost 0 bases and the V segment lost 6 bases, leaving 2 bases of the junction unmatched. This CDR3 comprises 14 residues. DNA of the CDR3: TGTGCCAGCAGGAGCGGGAGCAGCACAGATACGCAGTATTTT. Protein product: CASRSGSSTDTQYF.

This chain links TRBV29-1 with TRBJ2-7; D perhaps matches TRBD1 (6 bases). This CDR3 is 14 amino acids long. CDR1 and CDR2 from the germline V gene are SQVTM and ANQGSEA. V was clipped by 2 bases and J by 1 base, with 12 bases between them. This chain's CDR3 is CSVETGQSSYEQYF. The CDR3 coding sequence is TGCAGCGTTGAAACCGGACAGAGTTCCTACGAGCAGTACTTC.